Below are 20 T cell receptor beta chains sequenced from a single sample in a study of T cells after yellow fever vaccination. TCRdb processed the 5' RACE reads anew with MiXCR; each CDR3 protein has one entry. The table includes around 550,000 distinct CDR3 sequences, roughly a fifth detected once. The specimen comprised PBMCs, sampled 15 days after the yellow fever booster vaccination. Source of these receptors: a man aged 25 to 40 who received the YFV17D yellow fever vaccine.

The chain uses TRBV29-1 and TRBJ2-3, with TRBD2 matching 8 bases. The CDR3 is made up of 11 amino acids. Germline V CDR1 and CDR2: SQVTM, ANQGSEA. V shed 7 bases, J shed 4 bases, and the junction held 1 base outside the gene matches. The CDR3 DNA reads TGCAGCGCGGGGGGGGCAGATACGCAGTATTTT. Protein product: CSAGGADTQYF.

The V call is TRBV7-8, the J call TRBJ2-7; maybe TRBD1 (5 bases). The CDR3 covers 15 residues. Germline CDR1 and CDR2: SGHVS and FQNEAQ. Trimming stripped 5 bases from V and 3 bases from J, with 17 bases between. The CDR3 reads CASSPRQSHIYEQYF. The CDR3 DNA is TGTGCCAGCAGCCCCCGACAGTCTCATATCTACGAGCAGTACTTC.

This clonotype was counted only a few times. The chain carries TRBV11-2 and TRBJ2-2, with 11 bases fitting TRBD2. Germline V gene data show CDR1 as SGHAT and CDR2 as FQNNGV. With V trimmed by 1 base and J by 5 bases, 9 bases remained unmatched. The CDR3 length is 18 residues. The CDR3 sequence is CASSLGTSGRIGTGELFF. DNA for the CDR3: TGTGCCAGCAGCTTAGGAACTAGCGGGAGAATCGGGACCGGGGAGCTGTTTTTT.

The rearrangement links TRBV5-1 to TRBJ2-1; 8 bases are a match to TRBD1. V gave up 1 base and J gave up 10 bases; unmatched junction bases: 10. This CDR3 region has 15 residues. Germline CDR1 SGHRS, CDR2 YFSETQ. CDR3 nucleotide sequence: TGCGCCAGCAGCTTGCTTGGGACAGGTTTGTTGGAGCAGTTCTTC. This translates into CASSLLGTGLLEQFF.

This clonotype showed up just a few times. The V call is TRBV25-1, the J call TRBJ2-7; D unclear. The V and J ends lost 1 base and 3 bases respectively, with 13 bases between them. This CDR3 is 15 amino acids long. CDR1 is MGHDK, CDR2 SYGVNS, per germline. The CDR3 DNA follows: TGTGCCAGCAGTGAATTAGGGCACTCGAACTACGAGCAGTACTTC. Translating it yields CASSELGHSNYEQYF.

This clonotype showed up just a few times. This chain links TRBV15 with TRBJ2-7; either TRBD1 or TRBD2 may fit D (5 bases each). From germline, CDR1 is LNHNV and CDR2 YYDKDF (reference sequence). Deletions cut 6 bases from V and 5 bases from J, with 20 bases between. The CDR3 is 15 amino acids. The CDR3 loop is CATRKGRPLENEQYF. CDR3 DNA sequence: TGTGCCACCAGGAAGGGACGTCCCTTAGAGAACGAGCAGTACTTC.

Only a few counts were recorded for this clonotype. This rearrangement joins TRBV20-1 to TRBJ2-1; possibly TRBD2 for D (5 bases). Per germline, CDR1 DFQATT and CDR2 SNEGSKA (reference sequence). The CDR3 length is 15 residues. The CDR3 DNA is TGCAGCGCGAAATGGACCCCAGCGGCCTACAATGAGCAGTTCTTC. Translated, it gives CSAKWTPAAYNEQFF.

Only a few counts were recorded for this clonotype. The J gene is TRBJ2-7, the V gene TRBV7-2; a possible D gene is TRBD1 (6 bases). V lost 4 bases and J 5 bases, leaving 12 bases between the germline ends. The CDR3 is made up of 13 amino acids. Per the germline V gene, CDR1 is SGHTA and CDR2 is FQGNSA. CDR3 in DNA: TGTGCCAGCAGCTCGTCCAGGGGTAACGAGCAGTACTTC. Translation: CASSSSRGNEQYF.

In this sample, this clonotype turned up many times. This sequence joins TRBV29-1 and TRBJ2-3; D gene ambiguous. The CDR3 extends over 12 amino acids. V dropped 2 bases and J dropped 1 base, with 4 bases sitting between them. The V gene's germline CDR1 is SQVTM and CDR2 ANQGSEA. CDR3 nucleotide sequence: TGCAGCGTTGAATCTGGCACAGATACGCAGTATTTT. Translating gives CSVESGTDTQYF.

This clonotype was detected only a few times. V gene TRBV3-1 combines with J gene TRBJ1-1, with 7 nucleotides matching TRBD1. This CDR3 comprises 15 residues. Germline V gene data show CDR1 as LGHDT and CDR2 as YNNKEL (reference sequence). The junction had 2 bases not matched to a gene; V was cut back by 0 bases and J by 1 base. The CDR3 protein is CASSQDWTGNTEAFF. Written as DNA, the CDR3 is TGTGCCAGCAGCCAAGATTGGACAGGGAACACTGAAGCTTTCTTT.

The gene calls are TRBV12-3 or TRBV12-4 and TRBJ2-6, with D tentatively TRBD1 (5 bases). This CDR3 is built from 18 residues. The V and J ends lost 2 bases and 0 bases respectively, with 14 bases between them. This chain's CDR3 is CASSLRAQGSSGANVLTF. The CDR3 DNA is TGTGCCAGCAGTTTACGGGCGCAGGGAAGCTCTGGGGCCAACGTCCTGACTTTC.

A few counts support this clonotype. V gene TRBV20-1 combines with J gene TRBJ1-6; D unclear. Germline loops: CDR1 DFQATT, CDR2 SNEGSKA (reference sequence). V lost 3 bases, J lost 0 bases, and 9 bases lay in between. The CDR3 is 15 amino acids. The CDR3 sequence: CSASRQSSYNSPLHF. CDR3 in DNA: TGCAGTGCTAGTCGTCAAAGCTCCTATAATTCACCCCTCCACTTT.

This clonotype was seen more than once but under ten times. The chain combines TRBV20-1 with TRBJ2-1; 10 positions match TRBD1. Germline CDR1 reads DFQATT; CDR2 reads SNEGSKA (reference sequence). The J segment lost 3 bases and the V segment lost 3 bases, leaving 5 bases of the junction unmatched. The CDR3 is 15 amino acids. CDR3 in DNA: TGCAGTGCTAGGTACCGGGACAGGGGCTACAATGAGCAGTTCTTC. As protein: CSARYRDRGYNEQFF.

The rearrangement joins TRBV5-1 to TRBJ2-7; D is uncertain. The CDR3 covers 16 residues. V lost 1 base, J lost 5 bases, and 19 bases lay in between. Germline V gives CDR1 SGHRS, CDR2 YFSETQ. The CDR3 is CASSLFMGAPGDEQYF. The CDR3 nucleotides read TGCGCCAGCAGCTTGTTCATGGGCGCGCCTGGGGACGAGCAGTACTTC.

The J gene is TRBJ1-2, the V gene TRBV7-2; a weak D match, TRBD1 (5 bases). V lost 5 bases, J lost 4 bases, and 11 bases lay in between. There are 13 residues in the CDR3. Germline assignment: CDR1 SGHTA and CDR2 FQGNSA. The CDR3 region has the DNA TGTGCCAGCAGCGCGGACATGACCTATGGCTACACCTTC. Residues: CASSADMTYGYTF.

The gene calls are TRBV7-2 and TRBJ2-1, with D possibly matching TRBD1 (6 bases). The CDR3 covers 14 residues. Trimming pared 2 bases from V and 9 bases from J, leaving 14 bases between. Germline V gene sequence: CDR1 SGHTA, CDR2 FQGNSA. DNA of the CDR3: TGTGCCAGCAGCTTATCCATACAGGGACGTGAGCAGTTCTTC. Its translation is CASSLSIQGREQFF.

This clonotype was observed a handful of times. The chain couples TRBV27 to TRBJ1-1, with a weak D call TRBD1 (5 bases). Germline CDR1 and CDR2: MNHEY and SMNVEV (reference sequence). The V end lost 11 bases, the J end lost 5 bases, and 15 bases lay between the germline ends. This CDR3 comprises 12 residues. The CDR3 region is CAAGRVQTEAFF. The CDR3 nucleotides read TGTGCCGCGGGCAGGGTGCAAACTGAAGCTTTCTTT.

This clonotype was detected a few times. The chain joins TRBV12-3 or TRBV12-4 to TRBJ2-5, with 9 nucleotides matching TRBD1. The trim removed 7 bases at V and 5 bases at J, leaving 11 bases unmatched. This CDR3 has 15 amino acids. The DNA for the CDR3 is TGTGCCAGCACCCCCTCTTCCGGGACAGGGGAGACCCAGTACTTC. Its translation: CASTPSSGTGETQYF.

A few counts support this clonotype. The V gene is TRBV5-5, the J gene TRBJ2-5; either TRBD1 or TRBD2 may fit D (5 bases each). Germline loops: CDR1 SGHKS, CDR2 YYEKEE (reference sequence). V lost 7 bases, J lost 4 bases, and 14 bases lay in between. The CDR3 is 13 amino acids. The CDR3 sequence: CASGRGDSETQYF. CDR3 nucleotides: TGTGCCAGCGGACGGGGCGACTCAGAGACCCAGTACTTC.

Only a few counts were recorded for this clonotype. The V and J genes are TRBV7-9 and TRBJ2-4; 9 bases fit TRBD1. The junction had 5 bases not matched to a gene; V was cut back by 5 bases and J by 6 bases. The length of the CDR3 is 14 residues. In germline, CDR1 is SEHNR, CDR2 FQNEAQ (reference sequence). The CDR3 sequence: CASSPQGALNIQYF. The CDR3 DNA sequence: TGTGCCAGCAGCCCACAGGGGGCTCTAAACATTCAGTACTTC.